The clone carrying this T cell receptor (beta chain) was seen at least ten times. Its specificity is not known. V shed 1 base and J shed 1 base, with 4 bases lying between them. This CDR3 is 13 amino acids long. Germline V CDR1 and CDR2: KGHSH, LQKENI. The data belong to a study of T cells in Graves' hyperthyroidism and ophthalmopathy. Study-wide findings and caveats: The model's output predicted ophthalmopathy at a median of 6.5 months prior to onset. From stable hyperthyroidism, ophthalmopathy was separated by a 13 V-J model.

Used for diagnoses were clinical symptoms, serum thyroxine and TRAb, thyroid ultrasound and orbital computed tomography. From RNA transcripts, TCR beta CDR3 regions were amplified. The study used the HTBI primer set for a first-round RT-PCR of the TCR CDR3. TCRdb fed the multiplex PCR reads into MiXCR, producing one record per CDR3 protein. The repertoire includes a few hundred thousand distinct CDR3 sequences, 15% to 20% of them detected once, and 35% to 50% sits in the top ten. V gene TRBV18 combines with J gene TRBJ1-1, with unresolved D. The source material was blood. This TCR was recovered from a man aged 40-50 years with Graves' hyperthyroidism. The CDR3 DNA reads as TGTGCCAGCTCACCACAAAAGAACACTGAAGCTTTCTTT. It is translated as CASSPQKNTEAFF.